The 29 T cell receptor beta chains reported below all come from one sample, sequenced in a study of T cells after yellow fever vaccination. TCRdb itself ran the 5' RACE reads through MiXCR, one entry per CDR3 protein. Among around 360,000 distinct CDR3 sequences listed, roughly 10% were seen once. Sequenced here: PBMCs, sampled on the day of the first yellow fever vaccination. The receptors derive from a man between 18 and 35 years old who received the YFV17D yellow fever vaccine.

The chain carries TRBV5-6 and TRBJ2-6; 10 bases line up with TRBD2. This CDR3 region has 20 residues. After removal of 2 bases from V and 0 bases from J, the junction contained 11 bases not matched to a gene. Germline values: CDR1 SGHDT, CDR2 YYEEEE. The CDR3 nucleotides are TGTGCCAGCAGCTTCACTGCTCGGACTAGCGGCTCCTCTGGGGCCAACGTCCTGACTTTC. Its protein product is CASSFTARTSGSSGANVLTF.

The chain recombines TRBV27 with TRBJ1-6; D ambiguous. The V gene's germline CDR1 is MNHEY and CDR2 SMNVEV (reference sequence). The V gene lost 7 bases and the J gene lost 1 base, with 8 bases spanning the gap. CDR3 length: 14 residues. The CDR3 loop is CASTRTSYNSPLHF. CDR3 sequence (DNA): TGTGCCAGCACGAGGACGTCCTATAATTCACCCCTCCACTTT.

The chain recombines TRBV13 with TRBJ2-3, with D possibly TRBD2 on 6 matching bases. The V and J ends lost 5 bases and 3 bases respectively, with 21 bases between them. The CDR3 length is 17 residues. Germline values: CDR1 PRHDT, CDR2 FYEKMQ (reference sequence). The CDR3: CASSHGSLTGNTDTQYF. CDR3 in DNA: TGTGCCAGCAGCCACGGGAGTCTGACGGGGAATACAGATACGCAGTATTTT.

The table lists this clonotype with a few counts. The J gene is TRBJ2-1, the V gene TRBV19; D perhaps matches TRBD1 (6 bases). The V end was cut by 10 bases, the J end by 2 bases, with 15 bases between. The germline gives CDR1 LNHDA, CDR2 SQIVND (reference sequence). CDR3 length: 14 amino acids. CDR3: CATSQGPPYNEQFF. Written as DNA, the CDR3 is TGTGCCACTTCACAGGGCCCCCCCTACAATGAGCAGTTCTTC.

This clonotype was seen a few times. A much larger clone sits a single nucleotide away, making a read error possible. The chain combines TRBV18 with TRBJ1-1; D gene unclear. This CDR3 comprises 12 residues. Germline V gives CDR1 KGHSH, CDR2 LQKENI. V lost 1 base, J lost 7 bases, and 7 bases lay in between. CDR3 region: CASSPRGLEAFF. CDR3 DNA: TGTGCCAGCTCACCACGAGGGCTTGAAGCTTTCTTT.

The V and J genes are TRBV4-3 and TRBJ2-2, with 7 bases matching TRBD2. The ends lost 5 bases at V and 5 bases at J; junction bases unmatched: 8. The CDR3 spans 15 residues. Germline V gene lookup returns CDR1 LGHNA and CDR2 YSLEER. CDR3 sequence (DNA): TGCGCCAGCAGCTATATGTTGGGGGGGACCGGGGAGCTGTTTTTT. Protein: CASSYMLGGTGELFF.

This clonotype was seen only a few times. J is TRBJ1-6 and V is TRBV6-1; 7 bases are shared with TRBD1. The V and J ends lost 8 bases and 4 bases, in that order; junction bases with no gene match: 8. This CDR3 contains 15 residues. Per the germline V gene, CDR1 is MNHNS and CDR2 is SASEGT. The CDR3 DNA is TGTGCCAGCTGCCAGGGGGGAACTTATAATTCACCCCTCCACTTT. It specifies CASCQGGTYNSPLHF.

In this sample, this clonotype turned up many times. The chain links TRBV6-4 to TRBJ1-5, with 8 nucleotides matching TRBD1. Trimming took 6 bases from V and 5 from J; bases not matched to a gene: 21. CDR1 and CDR2 from the germline V gene are MRHNA and SNTAGT. The CDR3 contains 19 residues. CDR3 nucleotides: TGTGCCAGCAGGACCCGGAGGGGACAGGTCGGTGTGAGGGATCAGCCCCAGCATTTT. It yields the protein CASRTRRGQVGVRDQPQHF.

V and J are TRBV24-1 and TRBJ2-1; the match to TRBD1 covers 10 bases. CDR3 length: 16 residues. V lost 4 bases to trimming and J lost 4 bases; unmatched junction nucleotides: 6. CDR1 and CDR2 (germline): KGHDR, SFDVKD. The CDR3 DNA reads TGTGCCACCAGTGACCCGGACAGGGGGAAGTACAATGAGCAGTTCTTC. Amino acids: CATSDPDRGKYNEQFF.

The DNA of the CDR3 is TGTGCCAGCAGCTTAGTTCGCTCGAACACTGAAGCTTTCTTT. Its protein is CASSLVRSNTEAFF. The chain joins TRBV7-9 to TRBJ1-1; D unclear. V was cut by 1 base and J by 1 base, with 7 bases left in between. Germline loops: CDR1 SEHNR, CDR2 FQNEAQ (reference sequence). CDR3 length: 14 amino acids.

V usage is TRBV20-1 and J usage is TRBJ2-3; the match to TRBD2 covers 10 bases. The CDR3 has 13 amino acids. The V gene end was trimmed by 4 bases and the J gene end by 4 bases; junction bases not matched to a gene: 2. Germline lookup yields CDR1 DFQATT and CDR2 SNEGSKA (reference sequence). Written as DNA, the CDR3 is TGCAGTGCTATAGCGGGGGGCTCAGATACGCAGTATTTT. It yields the protein CSAIAGGSDTQYF.

This clonotype was detected many times. The gene calls are TRBV9 and TRBJ2-1, with D possibly TRBD2 on 6 matching bases. V lost 3 bases and J lost 8, with 21 bases in between. CDR3 length equals 16 residues. The germline V gene has CDR1 SGDLS and CDR2 YYNGEE. The CDR3 loop reads CASSETLLARADEQFF. CDR3 nucleotides: TGTGCCAGCAGCGAGACCCTCCTAGCGAGGGCCGATGAGCAGTTCTTC.

In its sample, this clonotype was seen many times. This chain links TRBV18 with TRBJ2-5; TRBD1 matches 11 bases. This CDR3 spans 14 amino acids. Germline CDR1 and CDR2: KGHSH and LQKENI. With V trimmed by 8 bases and J by 2 bases, 4 bases remained unmatched. The CDR3 region has the DNA TGTGCCAGCAGCCGGGACAGGGGGCAAGAGACCCAGTACTTC. The encoded protein is CASSRDRGQETQYF.

V and J are TRBV6-2 or TRBV6-3 and TRBJ1-1; 11 bases map to TRBD1. Germline assignment: CDR1 MNHEY and CDR2 SVGEGT. The J segment lost 4 bases and the V segment lost 2 bases, leaving 12 bases of the junction unmatched. The CDR3 extends over 18 amino acids. The CDR3 nucleotides are TGTGCCAGCAGTTACGTATTGGGGACAGGGGGGTCGGCCACTGAAGCTTTCTTT. It yields the protein CASSYVLGTGGSATEAFF.

This clonotype was seen a few times. The chain couples TRBV4-1 to TRBJ2-2, with D unclear. The germline V gene has CDR1 MGHRA and CDR2 YSYEKL. This CDR3 is built from 14 residues. V shed 1 base and J shed 2 bases, with 5 bases lying between them. This CDR3 reads CASSQAINTGELFF. The DNA of the CDR3 is TGCGCCAGCAGCCAAGCAATCAACACCGGGGAGCTGTTTTTT.

The chain combines TRBV30 with TRBJ1-6, with D unclear. This CDR3 region has 13 residues. Germline V lookup: CDR1 GTSNPN, CDR2 SVGIG (reference sequence). V was clipped by 5 bases and J by 7 bases, with 12 bases between them. CDR3 in DNA: TGTGCCTGGGGGGTTATTGGGAATTCACCCCTCCACTTT. This translates into CAWGVIGNSPLHF.

This chain uses TRBV9 with TRBJ2-1; the match to TRBD2 covers 10 bases. The germline CDR1 and CDR2 sequences are SGDLS and YYNGEE. This CDR3 is 16 amino acids long. V dropped 0 bases and J dropped 1; count of bases not matched to a gene: 1. CDR3 bases: TGTGCCAGCAGCGTAGAACTAGCGGGATCCTACAATGAGCAGTTCTTC. Amino acid sequence: CASSVELAGSYNEQFF.

This clonotype came up a few times. This rearrangement joins TRBV3-1 to TRBJ1-2, with TRBD1 identical over 7 bases. The CDR3 runs to 15 residues. Germline V gives CDR1 LGHDT, CDR2 YNNKEL (reference sequence). With 4 bases clipped from V and 8 bases from J, the junction kept 13 bases outside the gene matches. This CDR3 is CASSRGDSLMGGYTF. CDR3 in DNA: TGTGCCAGCAGCCGAGGGGACAGCCTAATGGGGGGCTACACCTTC.

This clonotype showed up many times. J is TRBJ1-5 and V is TRBV7-2, with a tentative D call TRBD1 (6 bases). Germline V gene sequence: CDR1 SGHTA, CDR2 FQGNSA. This CDR3 region has 17 residues. V was trimmed by 0 bases and J by 5 bases, leaving 17 bases between them. The CDR3 is CASSLAGWGALDQPQHF. The CDR3 coding sequence is TGTGCCAGCAGCTTAGCGGGTTGGGGGGCCTTGGATCAGCCCCAGCATTTT.

In its sample, this clonotype was seen many times. V gene TRBV4-3 combines with J gene TRBJ2-5; 7 bases fit TRBD2. Germline CDR1 LGHNA, CDR2 YSLEER. With 0 bases clipped from V and 4 bases from J, the junction kept 5 bases outside the gene matches. The CDR3 is made up of 15 amino acids. CDR3 in amino acids: CASSQDHPGGETQYF. DNA of the CDR3: TGCGCCAGCAGCCAAGATCACCCGGGAGGAGAGACCCAGTACTTC.

This clonotype has more than one count but fewer than ten. V and J are TRBV5-1 and TRBJ2-3; the match to TRBD2 covers 7 bases. The V gene's germline CDR1 is SGHRS and CDR2 YFSETQ. Losses at the gene ends were 0 bases for V and 2 bases for J; bases not matched to a gene: 6. The CDR3 contains 16 residues. CDR3 residues: CASSLGLAVPTDTQYF. Here the CDR3 DNA reads TGCGCCAGCAGCTTGGGGCTAGCGGTTCCCACAGATACGCAGTATTTT.

V usage is TRBV7-6 and J usage is TRBJ2-5, with 12 bases fitting TRBD2. Germline loops: CDR1 SGHVS, CDR2 FNYEAQ. The J segment lost 4 bases and the V segment lost 4 bases, leaving 4 bases of the junction unmatched. This CDR3 region has 15 residues. The CDR3 reads CASSSTSGGRETQYF. The DNA for the CDR3 is TGTGCCAGCAGCTCGACTAGCGGGGGAAGAGAGACCCAGTACTTC.

CDR3 region: CASSVSPTDLQETQYF. The CDR3 nucleotides are TGTGCCAGCAGCGTATCCCCGACCGACCTACAAGAGACCCAGTACTTC. The rearrangement links TRBV9 to TRBJ2-5; D unclear. CDR3 size: 16 residues. The V gene lost 1 base and the J gene lost 2 bases, with 15 bases spanning the gap. CDR1 and CDR2 (germline): SGDLS, YYNGEE.

J is TRBJ1-2 and V is TRBV7-2; D perhaps matches TRBD1 (5 bases). V shed 3 bases and J shed 0 bases, with 14 bases lying between them. The CDR3 is 16 residues long. Germline V gene sequence: CDR1 SGHTA, CDR2 FQGNSA. The DNA of the CDR3 is TGTGCCAGCAGCTTGGACCGGGACCGAACTAACTATGGCTACACCTTC. It translates to CASSLDRDRTNYGYTF.

This clonotype was seen many times. The CDR3 loop is CASSSTGSNTGELFF. The DNA of the CDR3 is TGTGCCAGCAGTTCGACAGGGAGCAACACCGGGGAGCTGTTTTTT. The chain combines TRBV12-3 or TRBV12-4 with TRBJ2-2; 7 bases align to TRBD1. The length of the CDR3 is 15 residues. J was trimmed by 2 bases and V by 4 bases; bases with no gene match: 4.

In this sample, this clonotype turned up many times. The gene calls are TRBV10-3 and TRBJ2-5; D unresolved. CDR1 is ENHRY, CDR2 SYGVKD, per germline. Trimming pared 10 bases from V and 5 bases from J, leaving 20 bases between. The CDR3 extends over 14 amino acids. CDR3: CATNPGRAGETQYF. The CDR3 coding sequence is TGTGCCACCAACCCCGGTAGGGCCGGGGAGACCCAGTACTTC.

This clonotype was counted only a few times. The chain links TRBV28 to TRBJ2-2, with D perhaps given as TRBD1 or TRBD2 (5 bases each). The CDR3 has 18 amino acids. Germline values: CDR1 MDHEN, CDR2 SYDVKM. Trimming took 6 bases from V and 1 from J, leaving 21 bases between them. This chain's CDR3 is CASSSTSYGTENTGELFF. The CDR3 nucleotides read TGTGCCAGCAGCTCCACTTCGTACGGGACGGAGAACACCGGGGAGCTGTTTTTT.

This rearrangement joins TRBV10-3 to TRBJ2-7, with TRBD1 matching 7 bases. Germline trimming cut 2 bases from V and 0 bases from J; bases unmatched to any gene: 7. The CDR3 runs 16 residues. CDR1 and CDR2 (germline): ENHRY, SYGVKD. The CDR3 is CAISEGLWDSSYEQYV. The CDR3 nucleotides are TGTGCCATCAGTGAGGGGTTGTGGGACAGCTCCTACGAGCAGTACGTC.

This clonotype was observed many times. The rearrangement joins TRBV11-2 to TRBJ1-6; D may be TRBD1 (5 bases). Per the germline V gene, CDR1 is SGHAT and CDR2 is FQNNGV. This CDR3 is built from 12 residues. Trimming shortened V by 6 bases and J by 14 bases, and 14 bases separated the two germline ends. In DNA, the CDR3 is TGTGCCAGCAGGTCGACAGTAAAGGCCCTCCACTTT. This sequence encodes CASRSTVKALHF. Combining the CDR3 with reference TRBV11-2 and TRBJ1-6 gives the whole variable domain EAGVAQSPRYKIIEKRQSVAFWCNPISGHATLYWYQQILGQGPKLLIQFQNNGVVDDSQLPKDRFSAERLKGVDSTLKIQPAKLEDSAVYLCASRSTVKALHFGNGTRLTVT.